The rows below give T cell receptor beta chains drawn from one sample of a study of shared clonotypes between healthy human individuals. TCRdb's copy holds only in-frame clones and misses some; the assay was immunoSEQ multiplex PCR. Among under 2,000,000 clones listed, about 95% were seen once. The material sequenced was naive CD8+ T cells sorted from blood. Source of these receptors: a man between 18 and 35 years old in good health. Each CDR3 is given without its conserved first and last residue.

v_call | cdr3_aa
TRBV7-2 | ASSLGWTSDLDTQY
TRBV4-1 | ASSQTQGAYGYT
TRBV6-5 | ASSLRARDGYT
TRBV7-9 | ASSLLPGASSTLEAF
TRBV4-3 | ASSQDWTLSGNTIY
TRBV7-9 | ASSLRVAPDTQY
TRBV9 | ASSAPQGGNEQF
TRBV4-3 | ASSLFRVTAGNEQF
TRBV9 | ASSVAGLSTSPLH
TRBV28 | ASSFQASYEQY
TRBV10-1 | ASSGGPDTQY
TRBV25-1 | ASSELGPEQPQH
TRBV30 | ACATGSSYNEQF
TRBV2 | ASSEGTSAYNEQF
TRBV27 | ASSLPLAGVNEQF
TRBV4-1 | ASSPGLKDTQY
TRBV18 | ASPTGPDGNTIY